Each of the 22 T cell receptor beta chains below was sequenced from the same sample in a study of CD8 T cells in ankylosing spondylitis. General study findings and limits: Made up of about eight highly homologous variants, a TCR beta motif appeared characteristic of ankylosing spondylitis blood.

Their antigen targets remain unknown. TCRdb used MiXCR to reprocess the 5' RACE reads, holding one entry per CDR3 protein. The sample lists around 430,000 distinct CDR3 sequences; under 20% were seen once. Sequencing used blood, either unsorted or a sorted T cell fraction (not recorded which). These receptors all come from a male donor with ankylosing spondylitis.

CDR3 bases: TGTGCCAGCAGCTCCACACTCCTTAACTATGGCTACACCTTC. As protein: CASSSTLLNYGYTF. This sequence joins TRBV2 and TRBJ1-2; D unclear. Trimming took 6 bases from V and 1 from J, leaving 12 bases between them. This CDR3 region has 14 residues. Germline values: CDR1 SNHLY, CDR2 FYNNEI.

This clonotype was counted at least ten times. In DNA, the CDR3 is TGCGCCAGCAGAAAACGGGACAACTCCTACGAGCAGTACTTC. Translating it yields CASRKRDNSYEQYF. The chain carries TRBV5-1 and TRBJ2-7, with a tentative D call TRBD1 (6 bases). V lost 5 bases to trimming and J lost 0 bases, with 12 bases between them. The CDR3 spans 14 residues. CDR1 is SGHRS and CDR2 is YFSETQ in the germline V gene.

CDR3 bases: TGTGCCAGCAGTGAGGACCGCTTCTACGAGCAGTACTTC. Its translation is CASSEDRFYEQYF. V usage is TRBV2 and J usage is TRBJ2-7; no firm D call. Trimming pared 3 bases from V and 3 bases from J, leaving 9 bases between. The V gene's germline CDR1 is SNHLY and CDR2 FYNNEI. This CDR3 has 13 residues.

The V call is TRBV25-1, the J call TRBJ2-3; D unresolved. CDR1 is MGHDK and CDR2 is SYGVNS in the germline V gene. Trimming pared 1 base from V and 3 bases from J, leaving 17 bases between. This CDR3 spans 17 amino acids. The CDR3 region has the DNA TGTGCCAGCAGTGAATCGCAAGGGCCTTCCCGGACAGATACGCAGTATTTT. This translates into CASSESQGPSRTDTQYF. Based on the CDR3 plus reference TRBV25-1 and TRBJ2-3, the full variable domain is EADIYQTPRYLVIGTGKKITLECSQTMGHDKMYWYQQDPGMELHLIHYSYGVNSTEKGDLSSESTVSRIRTEHFPLTLESARPSHTSQYLCASSESQGPSRTDTQYFGPGTRLTVL.

CDR3 region: CASSFRAGSTEAFF. DNA for the CDR3: TGTGCCAGCAGCTTCAGGGCGGGCAGCACTGAAGCTTTCTTT. The V gene is TRBV11-1, the J gene TRBJ1-1; tentatively, D is TRBD1 (5 bases). Germline assignment: CDR1 SGHAT and CDR2 FQDESV (reference sequence). CDR3 size: 14 residues. V lost 3 bases, J lost 4 bases, and 12 bases lay in between. Full variable domain (rest looked up from reference TRBV11-1 and TRBJ1-1): EAEVAQSPRYKITEKSQAVAFWCDPISGHATLYWYRQILGQGPELLVQFQDESVVDDSQLPKDRFSAERLKGVDSTLKIQPAELGDSAMYLCASSFRAGSTEAFFGQGTRLTVV.

The rearrangement joins TRBV30 to TRBJ1-6; D is uncertain. Germline V gene sequence: CDR1 GTSNPN, CDR2 SVGIG (reference sequence). Trimming took off 0 bases at V and 7 bases at J, with 13 bases between the two ends. The CDR3 contains 15 residues. The DNA of the CDR3 is TGTGCCTGGAGTGTACAAGGGCCTCGCAATTCACCCCTCCACTTT. This gives the protein CAWSVQGPRNSPLHF.

This clonotype was observed a few times. This chain's CDR3 is CASSWDRDYEQYF. The CDR3 DNA is TGTGCCAGCAGTTGGGACAGGGACTACGAGCAGTACTTC. This chain joins TRBV2 and TRBJ2-7, with 9 positions matching TRBD1. CDR3 size: 13 residues. V lost 5 bases to trimming and J lost 3 bases; unmatched junction nucleotides: 2. Germline lookup yields CDR1 SNHLY and CDR2 FYNNEI.

This sequence joins TRBV6-2 or TRBV6-3 and TRBJ2-3; TRBD1 aligns across 7 bases. Germline V gives CDR1 MNHEY, CDR2 SVGEGT. V was pared by 2 bases and J by 0 bases, with 5 bases of the junction left unmatched. The CDR3 extends over 16 amino acids. The CDR3 bases are TGTGCCAGCAGTTACCCGGGACAGACTAGCACAGATACGCAGTATTTT. It is translated as CASSYPGQTSTDTQYF.

This clonotype was seen a few times. The chain uses TRBV12-5 and TRBJ2-7; TRBD1 might be the D (6 bases). Germline lookup yields CDR1 LGHNT and CDR2 FRNRAP. There are 14 residues in the CDR3. Trimming left V 7 bases short and J 2 bases short, with 15 bases between. Here the CDR3 DNA reads TGTGCTAGTGCGGTTGGGCAGGGGACCTACGAGCAGTACTTC. It codes for CASAVGQGTYEQYF.

The V and J genes are TRBV12-3 or TRBV12-4 and TRBJ2-4; 7 nucleotides align to TRBD2. V trimming: 0 bases; J trimming: 3 bases; junction bases outside the gene matches: 5. This CDR3 contains 16 residues. CDR3 sequence reads: CASSLAGGSGKNIQYF. DNA of the CDR3: TGTGCCAGCAGTTTAGCGGGGGGGAGTGGCAAAAACATTCAGTACTTC.

This clonotype was seen at least ten times. The chain recombines TRBV7-9 with TRBJ2-3; the D is unclear. This CDR3 region has 14 residues. Germline V gene sequence: CDR1 SEHNR, CDR2 FQNEAQ (reference sequence). Trimming cost V 1 base and J 1 base, with 6 bases left between them. The chain's CDR3 is CASSLGPGTDTQYF. The CDR3 nucleotides read TGTGCCAGCAGCTTAGGTCCCGGCACAGATACGCAGTATTTT.

This clonotype was counted between two and nine times. The gene calls are TRBV18 and TRBJ1-2, with TRBD1 matching 10 bases. V trimming: 6 bases; J trimming: 3 bases; junction bases outside the gene matches: 4. CDR1 is KGHSH and CDR2 is LQKENI in the germline V gene. This CDR3 is 14 amino acids long. CDR3 nucleotides: TGTGCCAGCTCGAGACAGGGGGCGGACTATGGCTACACCTTC. As protein: CASSRQGADYGYTF.

This clonotype has more than one count but fewer than ten. V usage is TRBV18 and J usage is TRBJ2-3; no firm D call. CDR3 size: 14 residues. Trimming took 0 bases from V and 2 from J, leaving 6 bases between them. The germline gives CDR1 KGHSH, CDR2 LQKENI. CDR3: CASSPPENTDTQYF. The CDR3, as DNA: TGTGCCAGCTCACCACCGGAGAACACAGATACGCAGTATTTT. The full variable domain, its missing parts supplied by reference TRBV18 and TRBJ2-3, is NAGVMQNPRHLVRRRGQEARLRCSPMKGHSHVYWYRQLPEEGLKFMVYLQKENIIDESGMPKERFSAEFPKEGPSILRIQQVVRGDSAAYFCASSPPENTDTQYFGPGTRLTVL.

The chain joins TRBV6-1 to TRBJ1-3, with D tentatively TRBD1 (5 bases). CDR1 and CDR2 (germline): MNHNS, SASEGT. Deletions cut 0 bases from V and 6 bases from J, with 9 bases between. This CDR3 is 14 amino acids long. CDR3 protein: CASSEAGTTNTIYF. For the CDR3, the DNA is TGTGCCAGCAGTGAAGCAGGGACCACAAACACCATATATTTT.

This clonotype was observed a handful of times. This chain uses TRBV5-1 with TRBJ1-1; 7 nucleotides line up with TRBD1. Trimming took 2 bases from V and 4 from J; bases not matched to a gene: 8. The germline V gene has CDR1 SGHRS and CDR2 YFSETQ. This CDR3 contains 15 residues. CDR3 nucleotide sequence: TGCGCCAGCAGCTTCACAGGGGTAACGGCCACTGAAGCTTTCTTT. It codes for CASSFTGVTATEAFF.

This clonotype was observed a few times. The J gene is TRBJ1-1, the V gene TRBV5-1, with 11 positions matching TRBD1. CDR3 length: 16 residues. Germline V gene data show CDR1 as SGHRS and CDR2 as YFSETQ. V shed 4 bases, J shed 4 bases, and the junction held 9 bases outside the gene matches. The CDR3 DNA follows: TGCGCCAGCAGCGTAGAAACCGGGACAGGGGGCACTGAAGCTTTCTTT. Protein sequence: CASSVETGTGGTEAFF.

This clonotype was counted between two and nine times. The gene calls are TRBV5-1 and TRBJ2-5, with D possibly TRBD2 on 6 matching bases. Germline V gene lookup returns CDR1 SGHRS and CDR2 YFSETQ. Trimming shortened V by 3 bases and J by 3 bases, and 12 bases separated the two germline ends. The CDR3 is 14 amino acids. In nucleotides, the CDR3 is TGCGCCAGCAGCTCCCTTGGGGGGAAAGAGACCCAGTACTTC. Protein product: CASSSLGGKETQYF.

This clonotype was counted between two and nine times. The chain couples TRBV11-2 to TRBJ1-2; 10 bases line up with TRBD1. With 1 base clipped from V and 8 bases from J, the junction kept 4 bases outside the gene matches. Per germline, CDR1 SGHAT and CDR2 FQNNGV. This CDR3 region has 14 residues. CDR3 loop: CASSLVTGGEGYTF. The CDR3 DNA reads as TGTGCCAGCAGCTTAGTGACAGGGGGCGAGGGCTACACCTTC.

The CDR3 DNA is TGTGCCAGCACCCAGACAGAAAACACCATATATTTT. It encodes CASTQTENTIYF. This chain links TRBV12-3 or TRBV12-4 with TRBJ1-3; D is perhaps TRBD1 (5 bases). CDR3 size: 12 residues. V was clipped by 7 bases and J by 6 bases, with 10 bases between them.

This clonotype was seen more than once but under ten times. The V call is TRBV10-3, the J call TRBJ1-2; perhaps TRBD1 as D (6 bases). This CDR3 contains 12 residues. Germline V gene lookup returns CDR1 ENHRY and CDR2 SYGVKD. The V end lost 2 bases, the J end lost 8 bases, and 9 bases lay between the germline ends. CDR3 in DNA: TGTGCCATCAGTGAGGGGGGGCTCGGCTACACCTTC. Residues: CAISEGGLGYTF.

The chain uses TRBV13 and TRBJ2-1, with TRBD2 matching over 9 bases. This CDR3 is built from 15 residues. Germline V gene lookup returns CDR1 PRHDT and CDR2 FYEKMQ (reference sequence). J lost 0 bases, V lost 4 bases, and 1 base had no gene match. CDR3 in amino acids: CASSSGLASYNEQFF. As DNA, the CDR3 is TGTGCCAGCAGCTCGGGACTAGCCTCCTACAATGAGCAGTTCTTC.

J is TRBJ1-5 and V is TRBV25-1; 8 bases are a match to TRBD1. Germline CDR1 and CDR2: MGHDK and SYGVNS. CDR3 size: 14 residues. The V and J ends lost 4 bases and 9 bases, in that order; junction bases with no gene match: 8. The DNA for the CDR3 is TGTGCCAGCAGTGCGACAGGGGCCTGGGCGCCCCAGCATTTT. This encodes CASSATGAWAPQHF.